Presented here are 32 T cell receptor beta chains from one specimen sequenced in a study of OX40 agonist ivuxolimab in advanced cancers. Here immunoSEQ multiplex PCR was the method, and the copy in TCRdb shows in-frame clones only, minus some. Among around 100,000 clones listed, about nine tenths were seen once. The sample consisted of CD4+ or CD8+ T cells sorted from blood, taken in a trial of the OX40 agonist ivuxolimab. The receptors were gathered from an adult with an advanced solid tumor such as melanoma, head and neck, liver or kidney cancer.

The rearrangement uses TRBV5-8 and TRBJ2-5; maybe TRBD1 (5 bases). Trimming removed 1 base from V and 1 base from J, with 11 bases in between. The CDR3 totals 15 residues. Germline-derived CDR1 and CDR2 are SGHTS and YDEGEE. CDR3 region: CASSLSTGSQETQYF. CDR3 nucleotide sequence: TGTGCCAGCAGCTTGTCTACAGGCAGCCAAGAGACCCAGTACTTC.

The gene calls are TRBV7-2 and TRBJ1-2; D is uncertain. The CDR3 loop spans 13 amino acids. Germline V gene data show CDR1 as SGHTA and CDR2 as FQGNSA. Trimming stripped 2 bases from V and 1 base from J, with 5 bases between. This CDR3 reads CASSLSINYGYTF. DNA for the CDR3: TGTGCCAGCAGCTTATCGATTAACTATGGCTACACCTTC.

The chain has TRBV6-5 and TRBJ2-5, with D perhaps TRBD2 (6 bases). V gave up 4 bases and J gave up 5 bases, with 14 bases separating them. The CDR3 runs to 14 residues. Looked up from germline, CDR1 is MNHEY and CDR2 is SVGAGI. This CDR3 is CASSFGGSRETQYF. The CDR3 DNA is TGTGCCAGCAGTTTTGGGGGGTCCCGGGAGACCCAGTACTTC.

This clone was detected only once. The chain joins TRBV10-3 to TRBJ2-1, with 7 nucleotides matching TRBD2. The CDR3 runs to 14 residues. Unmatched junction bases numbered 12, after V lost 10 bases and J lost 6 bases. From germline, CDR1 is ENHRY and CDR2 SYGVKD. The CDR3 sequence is CATRAGFTINEQFF. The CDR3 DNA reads TGTGCCACCAGAGCGGGATTTACAATCAATGAGCAGTTCTTC.

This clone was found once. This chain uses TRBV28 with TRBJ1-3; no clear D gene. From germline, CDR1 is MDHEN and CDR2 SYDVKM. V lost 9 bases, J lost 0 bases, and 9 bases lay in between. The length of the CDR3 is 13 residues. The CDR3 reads CASSQYSGNTIYF. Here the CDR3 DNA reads TGTGCCAGTTCCCAATACTCTGGAAACACCATATATTTT.

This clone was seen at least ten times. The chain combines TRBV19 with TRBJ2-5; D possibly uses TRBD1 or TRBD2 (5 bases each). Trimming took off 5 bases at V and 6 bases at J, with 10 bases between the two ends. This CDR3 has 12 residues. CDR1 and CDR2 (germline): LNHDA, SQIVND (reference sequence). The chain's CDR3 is CASSGTLQTQYF. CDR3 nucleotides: TGTGCCAGTAGTGGGACCCTACAGACCCAGTACTTC.

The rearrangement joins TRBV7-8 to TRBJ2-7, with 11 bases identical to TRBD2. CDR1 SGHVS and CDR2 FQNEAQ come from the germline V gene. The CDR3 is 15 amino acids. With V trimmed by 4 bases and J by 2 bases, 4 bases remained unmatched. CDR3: CASSSGTSGPYEQYF. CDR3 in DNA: TGTGCCAGCAGCTCCGGGACTAGCGGCCCCTACGAGCAGTACTTC.

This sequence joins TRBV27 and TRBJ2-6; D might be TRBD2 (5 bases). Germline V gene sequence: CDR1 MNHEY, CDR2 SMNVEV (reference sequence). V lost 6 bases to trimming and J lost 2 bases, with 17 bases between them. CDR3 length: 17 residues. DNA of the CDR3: TGTGCCAGCAGCTACGACTATAGGGCAGCTGGGGCCAACGTCCTGACTTTC. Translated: CASSYDYRAAGANVLTF.

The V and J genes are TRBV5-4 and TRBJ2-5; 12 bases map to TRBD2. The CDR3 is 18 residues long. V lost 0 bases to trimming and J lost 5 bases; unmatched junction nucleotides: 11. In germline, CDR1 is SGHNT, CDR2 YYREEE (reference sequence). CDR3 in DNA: TGTGCCAGCAGCTTGGCTAGCGGGAGGGCCGGGAGAGAGGAGACCCAGTACTTC. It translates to CASSLASGRAGREETQYF.

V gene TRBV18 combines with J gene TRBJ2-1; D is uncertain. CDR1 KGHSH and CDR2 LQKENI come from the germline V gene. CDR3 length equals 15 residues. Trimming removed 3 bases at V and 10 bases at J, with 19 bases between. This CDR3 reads CASSPSVAPRGEQFF. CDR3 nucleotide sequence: TGTGCCAGCTCACCGTCGGTGGCCCCTCGAGGAGAGCAGTTCTTC.

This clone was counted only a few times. Written as DNA, the CDR3 is TGTGCCAGCAGCCCCCTTGTTAAGAGCCCTAGCACAGATACGCAGTATTTT. Its translation: CASSPLVKSPSTDTQYF. V and J are TRBV14 and TRBJ2-3; D uncertain. Germline V gene data show CDR1 as SGHDN and CDR2 as FVKESK. V was clipped by 4 bases and J by 0 bases, with 17 bases between them. The CDR3 totals 17 residues.

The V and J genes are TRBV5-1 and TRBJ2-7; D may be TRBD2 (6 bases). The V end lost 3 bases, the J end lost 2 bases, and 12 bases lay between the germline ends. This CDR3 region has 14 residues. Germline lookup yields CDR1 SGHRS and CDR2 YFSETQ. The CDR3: CASSSNGGTYEQYF. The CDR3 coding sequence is TGCGCCAGCAGCTCAAACGGGGGAACCTACGAGCAGTACTTC. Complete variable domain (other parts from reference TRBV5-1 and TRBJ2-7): KAGVTQTPRYLIKTRGQQVTLSCSPISGHRSVSWYQQTPGQGLQFLFEYFSETQRNKGNFPGRFSGRQFSNSRSEMNVSTLELGDSALYLCASSSNGGTYEQYFGPGTRLTVT.

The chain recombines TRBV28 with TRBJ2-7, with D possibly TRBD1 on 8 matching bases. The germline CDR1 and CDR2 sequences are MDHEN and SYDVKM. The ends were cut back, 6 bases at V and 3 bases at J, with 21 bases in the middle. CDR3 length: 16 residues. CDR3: CASRRTGRASSYEQYF. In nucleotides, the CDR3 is TGTGCCAGCAGGCGGACAGGGAGGGCTTCCAGCTACGAGCAGTACTTC.

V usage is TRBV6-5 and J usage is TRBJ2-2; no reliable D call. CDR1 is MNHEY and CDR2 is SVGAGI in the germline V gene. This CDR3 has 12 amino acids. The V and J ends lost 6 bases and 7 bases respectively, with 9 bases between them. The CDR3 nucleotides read TGTGCCAGCAGCTCTGACCACGGGGAGCTGTTTTTT. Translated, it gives CASSSDHGELFF.

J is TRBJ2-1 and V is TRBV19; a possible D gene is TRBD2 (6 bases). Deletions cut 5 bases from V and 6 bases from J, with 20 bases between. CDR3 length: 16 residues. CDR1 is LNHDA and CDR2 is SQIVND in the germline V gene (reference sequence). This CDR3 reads CASSLYPGRTGNEQFF. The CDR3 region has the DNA TGTGCCAGTAGTCTATATCCAGGGAGGACGGGCAATGAGCAGTTCTTC. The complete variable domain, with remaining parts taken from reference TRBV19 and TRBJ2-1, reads DGGITQSPKYLFRKEGQNVTLSCEQNLNHDAMYWYRQDPGQGLRLIYYSQIVNDFQKGDIAEGYSVSREKKESFPLTVTSAQKNPTAFYLCASSLYPGRTGNEQFFGPGTRLTVL.

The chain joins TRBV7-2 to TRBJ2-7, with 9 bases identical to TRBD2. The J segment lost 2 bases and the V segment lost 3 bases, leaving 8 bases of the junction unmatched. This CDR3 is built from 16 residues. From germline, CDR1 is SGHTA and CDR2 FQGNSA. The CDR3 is CASSFSGTSTAYEQYF. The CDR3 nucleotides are TGTGCCAGCAGCTTCTCCGGGACTAGCACAGCCTACGAGCAGTACTTC.

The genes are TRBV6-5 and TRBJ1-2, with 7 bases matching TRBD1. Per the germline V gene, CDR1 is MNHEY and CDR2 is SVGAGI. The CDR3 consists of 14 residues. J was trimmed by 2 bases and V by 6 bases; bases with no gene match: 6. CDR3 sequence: CASRRQGWNYGYTF. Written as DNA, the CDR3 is TGTGCCAGCAGGAGACAGGGTTGGAACTATGGCTACACCTTC.

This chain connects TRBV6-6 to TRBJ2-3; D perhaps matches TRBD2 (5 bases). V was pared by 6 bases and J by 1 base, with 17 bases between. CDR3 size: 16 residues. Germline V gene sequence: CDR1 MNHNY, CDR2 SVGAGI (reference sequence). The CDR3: CASSPEGATGTDTQYF. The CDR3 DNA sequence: TGTGCCAGCAGCCCCGAGGGAGCCACAGGCACAGATACGCAGTATTTT.

The CDR3 DNA follows: TGTGCCAGCAGCGTCCAGGTGAACACTGAAGCTTTCTTT. Its protein is CASSVQVNTEAFF. V and J are TRBV7-2 and TRBJ1-1; D is unclear. Trimming removed 5 bases at V and 0 bases at J, with 7 bases between. This CDR3 region has 13 residues. Germline values: CDR1 SGHTA, CDR2 FQGNSA.

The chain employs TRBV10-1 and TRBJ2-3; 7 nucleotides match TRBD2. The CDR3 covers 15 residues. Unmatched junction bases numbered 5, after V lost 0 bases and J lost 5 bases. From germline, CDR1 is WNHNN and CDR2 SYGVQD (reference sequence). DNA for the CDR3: TGCGCCAGCAGTGAGTCGATTTCGGGGGGAGATACGCAGTATTTT. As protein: CASSESISGGDTQYF.

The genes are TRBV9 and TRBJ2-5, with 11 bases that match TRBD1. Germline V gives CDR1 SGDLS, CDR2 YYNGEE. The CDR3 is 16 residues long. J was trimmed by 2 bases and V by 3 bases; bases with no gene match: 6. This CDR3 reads CASSAWDRGGQETQYF. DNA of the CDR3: TGTGCCAGCAGCGCCTGGGACAGGGGGGGGCAAGAGACCCAGTACTTC. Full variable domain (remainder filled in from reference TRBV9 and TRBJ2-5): DSGVTQTPKHLITATGQRVTLRCSPRSGDLSVYWYQQSLDQGLQFLIQYYNGEERAKGNILERFSAQQFPDLHSELNLSSLELGDSALYFCASSAWDRGGQETQYFGPGTRLLVL.

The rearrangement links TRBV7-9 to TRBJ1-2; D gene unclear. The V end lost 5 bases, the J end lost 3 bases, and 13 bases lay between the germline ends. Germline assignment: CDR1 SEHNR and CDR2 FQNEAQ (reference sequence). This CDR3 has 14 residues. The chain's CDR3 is CASSQSTDYYGYTF. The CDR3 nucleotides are TGTGCCAGCAGCCAATCGACGGATTACTATGGCTACACCTTC.

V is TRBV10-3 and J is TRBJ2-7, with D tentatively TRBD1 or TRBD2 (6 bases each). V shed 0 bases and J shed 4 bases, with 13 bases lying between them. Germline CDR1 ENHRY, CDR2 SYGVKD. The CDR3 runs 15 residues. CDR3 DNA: TGTGCCATCAGTGAGTCGGATGGGGGGCCATACGAGCAGTACTTC. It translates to CAISESDGGPYEQYF.

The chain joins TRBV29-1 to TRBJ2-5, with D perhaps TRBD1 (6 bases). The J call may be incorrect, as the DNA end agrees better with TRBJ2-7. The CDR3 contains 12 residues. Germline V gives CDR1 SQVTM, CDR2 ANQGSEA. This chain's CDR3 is CSVTTGSYEQYF. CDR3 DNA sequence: TGCAGCGTTACGACAGGCTCCTACGAGCAGTACTTC.

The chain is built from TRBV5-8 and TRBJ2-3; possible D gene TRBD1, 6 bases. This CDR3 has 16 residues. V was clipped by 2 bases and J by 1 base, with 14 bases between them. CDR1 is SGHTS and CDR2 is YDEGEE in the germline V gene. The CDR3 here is CASSFGQTRRTDTQYF. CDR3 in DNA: TGTGCCAGCAGCTTCGGACAGACCAGGCGCACAGATACGCAGTATTTT.

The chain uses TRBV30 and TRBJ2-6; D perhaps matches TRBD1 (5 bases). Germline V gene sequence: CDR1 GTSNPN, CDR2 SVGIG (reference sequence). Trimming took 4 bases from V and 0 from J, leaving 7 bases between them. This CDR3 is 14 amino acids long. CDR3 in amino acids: CAWTGFSGANVLTF. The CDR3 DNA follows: TGTGCCTGGACAGGGTTCTCTGGGGCCAACGTCCTGACTTTC.

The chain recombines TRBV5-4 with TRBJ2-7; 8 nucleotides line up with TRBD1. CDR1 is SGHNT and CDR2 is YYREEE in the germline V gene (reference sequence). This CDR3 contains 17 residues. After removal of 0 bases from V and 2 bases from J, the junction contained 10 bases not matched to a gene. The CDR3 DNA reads TGTGCCAGCAGCTTGGTGGCAGGGGGCACCTTACCCTACGAGCAGTACTTC. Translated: CASSLVAGGTLPYEQYF.

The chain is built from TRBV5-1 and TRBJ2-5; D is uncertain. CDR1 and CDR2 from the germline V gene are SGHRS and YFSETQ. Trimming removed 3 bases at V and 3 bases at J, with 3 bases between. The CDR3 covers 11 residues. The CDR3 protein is CASSWEETQYF. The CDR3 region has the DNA TGCGCCAGCAGCTGGGAAGAGACCCAGTACTTC.

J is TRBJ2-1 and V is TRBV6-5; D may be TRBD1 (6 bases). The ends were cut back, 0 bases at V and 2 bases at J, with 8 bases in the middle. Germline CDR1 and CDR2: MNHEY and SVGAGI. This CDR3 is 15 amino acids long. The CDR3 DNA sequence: TGTGCCAGCAGTTACTCCGGGACAACCTACAATGAGCAGTTCTTC. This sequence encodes CASSYSGTTYNEQFF.

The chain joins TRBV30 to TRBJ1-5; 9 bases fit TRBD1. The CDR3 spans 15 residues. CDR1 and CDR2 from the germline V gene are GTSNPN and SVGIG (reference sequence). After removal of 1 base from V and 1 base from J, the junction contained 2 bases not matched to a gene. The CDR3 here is CAWSAGQGSNQPQHF. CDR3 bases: TGTGCCTGGAGTGCCGGACAGGGGAGCAATCAGCCCCAGCATTTT.

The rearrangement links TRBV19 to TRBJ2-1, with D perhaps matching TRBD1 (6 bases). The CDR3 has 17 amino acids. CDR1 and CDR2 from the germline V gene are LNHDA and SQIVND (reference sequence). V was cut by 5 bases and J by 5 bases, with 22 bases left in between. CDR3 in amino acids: CASSGGVSRGRNNEQFF. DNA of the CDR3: TGTGCCAGTAGTGGGGGAGTGTCCAGGGGACGTAACAATGAGCAGTTCTTC.

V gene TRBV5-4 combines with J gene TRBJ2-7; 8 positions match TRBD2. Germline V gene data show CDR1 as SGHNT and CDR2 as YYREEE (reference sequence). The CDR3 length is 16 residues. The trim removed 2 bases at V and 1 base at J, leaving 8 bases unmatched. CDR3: CASSLGAGDMSYEQYF. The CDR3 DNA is TGTGCCAGCAGCTTAGGAGCGGGAGATATGTCCTACGAGCAGTACTTC.